The next 24 T cell receptor beta chains were all read from a single sample in a study of identical twins. TCRdb reprocessed the 5' RACE reads via MiXCR and lists one record per CDR3 protein. Seen here are about 220,000 distinct CDR3 sequences, around 6.8% observed once, and the top ten hold 1.9%. This same sample was also taken into another study, of yellow fever vaccine responses in identical twins.

Sequencing input: memory (CD45RO+) T cells sorted from blood. The receptors stem from a young woman in good health.

The chain recombines TRBV7-2 with TRBJ1-5; 8 nucleotides match TRBD1. CDR3 length equals 16 residues. The J segment lost 6 bases and the V segment lost 8 bases, leaving 15 bases of the junction unmatched. In germline, CDR1 is SGHTA, CDR2 FQGNSA. The CDR3 here is CASGGTGSNRGQPQHF. The CDR3 nucleotides are TGTGCCAGCGGCGGGACAGGATCGAATCGGGGTCAGCCCCAGCATTTT.

This clonotype was recorded a few times. The rearrangement joins TRBV20-1 to TRBJ2-7; 13 bases align to TRBD2. V was clipped by 0 bases and J by 2 bases; unmatched bases: 7. The CDR3 runs to 17 residues. The germline V gene has CDR1 DFQATT and CDR2 SNEGSKA (reference sequence). The CDR3 region is CSARDPGLAGVTYEQYF. CDR3 in DNA: TGCAGTGCTAGAGATCCCGGACTAGCGGGGGTCACCTACGAGCAGTACTTC.

This clonotype was seen ten or more times. The chain carries TRBV20-1 and TRBJ2-7, with TRBD2 matching 9 bases. Per germline, CDR1 DFQATT and CDR2 SNEGSKA (reference sequence). The CDR3 consists of 14 residues. Trimming at V came to 6 bases and at J to 1 base, leaving 7 bases not matched to a gene. The DNA of the CDR3 is TGCAGTGCAGGGACTAGCAGGGCATCCTACGAGCAGTACTTC. Residues: CSAGTSRASYEQYF.

This clonotype was counted many times. The chain carries TRBV27 and TRBJ1-1, with D perhaps matching TRBD1 (5 bases). Germline CDR1 and CDR2: MNHEY and SMNVEV (reference sequence). The V gene lost 0 bases and the J gene lost 5 bases, with 10 bases spanning the gap. The CDR3 totals 14 residues. The CDR3 spells CASSLSGDRTEAFF. CDR3 in DNA: TGTGCCAGCAGTTTATCGGGGGATAGGACTGAAGCTTTCTTT.

This clonotype was seen only a few times. The chain links TRBV5-1 to TRBJ2-5; 9 bases map to TRBD1. With 6 bases clipped from V and 1 base from J, the junction kept 7 bases outside the gene matches. The CDR3 has 15 amino acids. The V gene's germline CDR1 is SGHRS and CDR2 YFSETQ. CDR3 in amino acids: CASTGRDRVQETQYF. In nucleotides, the CDR3 is TGCGCCAGCACCGGCCGGGACAGGGTCCAAGAGACCCAGTACTTC.

This clonotype was recorded a few times. The J gene is TRBJ1-1, the V gene TRBV5-4; D is ambiguous. The CDR3 runs 15 residues. The V and J ends lost 1 base and 4 bases respectively, with 14 bases between them. CDR1 is SGHNT and CDR2 is YYREEE in the germline V gene (reference sequence). The CDR3 nucleotides are TGTGCCAGCAGCTTGAGCGGGGTTAGGAGCACTGAAGCTTTCTTT. Translated, it gives CASSLSGVRSTEAFF.

This clonotype has a handful of counts. The rearrangement joins TRBV29-1 to TRBJ2-3; tentative D call: TRBD1 (5 bases). CDR1 and CDR2 from the germline V gene are SQVTM and ANQGSEA. This CDR3 is built from 15 residues. Trimming shortened V by 1 base and J by 2 bases, and 13 bases separated the two germline ends. The DNA of the CDR3 is TGCAGCGTTGAAGGGTCAGGGCGAGACACAGATACGCAGTATTTT. This codes for CSVEGSGRDTDTQYF.

This clonotype appeared a few times. The V gene is TRBV29-1, the J gene TRBJ2-2; tentatively, D is TRBD1 (5 bases). The CDR3 sequence is 14 residues long. Trimming took 6 bases from V and 1 from J, leaving 12 bases between them. In germline, CDR1 is SQVTM, CDR2 ANQGSEA. CDR3 nucleotide sequence: TGCAGCGTCCGAAGTGACAGGAACACCGGGGAGCTGTTTTTT. Its translation is CSVRSDRNTGELFF.

This clonotype was detected ten times or more. The gene calls are TRBV3-1 and TRBJ1-2, with TRBD1 matching over 10 bases. J gave up 2 bases and V 1 base, and 1 base lay outside the gene matches. This CDR3 has 15 residues. Germline CDR1 LGHDT, CDR2 YNNKEL (reference sequence). DNA for the CDR3: TGTGCCAGCAGCCAAGTGGACAGGGGGAACTATGGCTACACCTTC. This encodes CASSQVDRGNYGYTF.

The chain combines TRBV29-1 with TRBJ2-6, with no clear D. This CDR3 region has 13 residues. Between the trimmed V and J ends, which lost 3 bases and 4 bases, there was a span of 7 bases. The germline V gene encodes CDR1 SQVTM and CDR2 ANQGSEA. CDR3 amino acids: CSVDGIGANVLTF. Written as DNA, the CDR3 is TGCAGCGTTGATGGGATCGGGGCCAACGTCCTGACTTTC.

In its sample, this clonotype was seen a few times. The CDR3 DNA is TGCAGCGCCACCCAGACAGGGAAGAGGGCTGAAGCTTTCTTT. Its translation is CSATQTGKRAEAFF. This sequence joins TRBV29-1 and TRBJ1-1, with 7 positions matching TRBD1. The ends lost 7 bases at V and 6 bases at J; junction bases unmatched: 14. The CDR3 has 14 residues. Germline loops: CDR1 SQVTM, CDR2 ANQGSEA.

This clonotype was observed many times. In nucleotides, the CDR3 is TGCAGTGCTTATACCTTAGCCGGTAGCTCCTACAATGAGCAGTTCTTC. It translates to CSAYTLAGSSYNEQFF. The V and J genes are TRBV20-1 and TRBJ2-1; D is uncertain. The V end lost 5 bases, the J end lost 0 bases, and 17 bases lay between the germline ends. CDR1 is DFQATT, CDR2 SNEGSKA, per germline (reference sequence). This CDR3 spans 16 amino acids.

V is TRBV11-3 and J is TRBJ2-7, with D unresolved. CDR3 length: 16 amino acids. Germline V gives CDR1 SGHNT, CDR2 YENEEA. V dropped 3 bases and J dropped 0 bases, with 15 bases sitting between them. The CDR3 sequence is CASSLKSDFSSYEQYF. In nucleotides, the CDR3 is TGTGCCAGCAGCTTGAAGTCCGACTTTAGCTCCTACGAGCAGTACTTC.

This clonotype was picked up many times. The CDR3 spells CASSQTSGGRFGTDTQYF. DNA for the CDR3: TGCGCCAGCAGCCAAACTAGCGGGGGGAGGTTTGGGACAGATACGCAGTATTTT. The J gene is TRBJ2-3, the V gene TRBV4-1, with 12 bases identical to TRBD2. V dropped 2 bases and J dropped 3; count of bases not matched to a gene: 9. In germline, CDR1 is MGHRA, CDR2 YSYEKL. This CDR3 has 18 amino acids.

This clonotype showed up many times. J is TRBJ2-1 and V is TRBV24-1; 9 nucleotides match TRBD1. V lost 5 bases to trimming and J lost 4 bases; unmatched junction nucleotides: 11. The germline gives CDR1 KGHDR, CDR2 SFDVKD. This CDR3 contains 17 residues. The CDR3 spells CATSGTVGQGFYNEQFF. The CDR3 bases are TGTGCCACCAGTGGGACAGTGGGACAGGGTTTTTACAATGAGCAGTTCTTC.

In its sample, this clonotype was seen a few times. The rearrangement joins TRBV4-3 to TRBJ2-5, with 8 bases lining up with TRBD2. Per germline, CDR1 LGHNA and CDR2 YSLEER. The ends lost 6 bases at V and 3 bases at J; junction bases unmatched: 6. This CDR3 has 14 amino acids. CDR3 region: CASSSGTREETQYF. CDR3 nucleotide sequence: TGCGCCAGCAGTAGCGGGACTAGGGAAGAGACCCAGTACTTC.

The genes are TRBV20-1 and TRBJ2-1, with TRBD2 matching over 8 bases. The germline CDR1 and CDR2 sequences are DFQATT and SNEGSKA (reference sequence). CDR3 length: 15 residues. The trim removed 5 bases at V and 3 bases at J, leaving 9 bases unmatched. The CDR3 is CSAANPGLGYNEQFF. The DNA for the CDR3 is TGCAGTGCTGCAAACCCGGGACTAGGCTACAATGAGCAGTTCTTC.

V is TRBV6-4 and J is TRBJ1-6; the D gene is possibly TRBD1 (5 bases). Trimming removed 2 bases from V and 7 bases from J, with 15 bases in between. The CDR3 is 16 amino acids. Germline CDR1 reads MRHNA; CDR2 reads SNTAGT. CDR3 sequence: CASSDGERGTNSPLHF. CDR3 nucleotide sequence: TGTGCCAGCAGTGACGGAGAGAGGGGAACGAATTCACCCCTCCACTTT.

The V and J genes are TRBV9 and TRBJ2-3; TRBD2 might be the D (7 bases). This CDR3 spans 18 amino acids. Germline V gene sequence: CDR1 SGDLS, CDR2 YYNGEE. V lost 4 bases, J lost 2 bases, and 23 bases lay in between. The CDR3 reads CASSHPWGGGVITDTQYF. The CDR3 DNA sequence: TGTGCCAGCAGCCACCCCTGGGGGGGCGGGGTGATCACAGATACGCAGTATTTT.

There are many counts of this clonotype. The V gene is TRBV29-1, the J gene TRBJ2-4; TRBD2 agrees at 7 bases. Germline V CDR1 and CDR2: SQVTM, ANQGSEA. The CDR3 has 14 residues. V lost 6 bases to trimming and J lost 8 bases; unmatched junction nucleotides: 13. CDR3 protein: CSVRPRGEGYIQYF. CDR3 in DNA: TGCAGCGTCCGGCCCCGGGGGGAGGGATACATTCAGTACTTC. Based on the CDR3 plus reference TRBV29-1 and TRBJ2-4, the full variable domain is SAVISQKPSRDICQRGTSLTIQCQVDSQVTMMFWYRQQPGQSLTLIATANQGSEATYESGFVIDKFPISRPNLTFSTLTVSNMSPEDSSIYLCSVRPRGEGYIQYFGAGTRLSVL.

This clonotype was seen a handful of times. This CDR3 is CASSPLGMPAGVNYEQYF. As DNA, the CDR3 is TGTGCCAGCTCACCATTAGGTATGCCAGCGGGAGTAAACTACGAGCAGTACTTC. The chain has TRBV18 and TRBJ2-7; 8 bases agree with TRBD2. The CDR3 totals 18 residues. CDR1 KGHSH and CDR2 LQKENI come from the germline V gene. The junction had 15 bases not matched to a gene; V was cut back by 2 bases and J by 3 bases.

This clonotype came up many times. The V call is TRBV6-2 or TRBV6-3, the J call TRBJ2-5, with D perhaps TRBD2 (5 bases). V was cut by 5 bases and J by 5 bases, with 15 bases left in between. This CDR3 region has 14 residues. Germline V gene data show CDR1 as MNHEY and CDR2 as SVGEGT. The DNA for the CDR3 is TGTGCCAGCAGTGACCAACGGGAATCGGAGACCCAGTACTTC. It specifies CASSDQRESETQYF.

In regard to this clonotype: The DNA is omitted, as the CDR3 cannot be located on it reliably, and the CDR3 follows TCRdb's listing. This chain uses TRBV28 with TRBJ1-5. The CDR3 adds up to 12 amino acids, both ends counted. Looked up from germline, CDR1 is MDHEN and CDR2 is SYDVKM. CDR3 sequence: CASSLFALCQHF.

This clonotype was observed at least ten times. The chain couples TRBV6-2 or TRBV6-3 to TRBJ1-2; 7 bases fit TRBD1. V dropped 4 bases and J dropped 2; count of bases not matched to a gene: 10. Per the germline V gene, CDR1 is MNHEY and CDR2 is SVGEGT. CDR3 size: 16 residues. In DNA form, the CDR3 reads TGTGCCAGCAGTTGGACCCGGGACAGCCGGAACTATGGCTACACCTTC. The encoded protein is CASSWTRDSRNYGYTF.